This T cell receptor beta chain was observed in a study of cytomegalovirus exposure and HLA in healthy donors. This CDR3 is built from 11 residues. This clone came up once. PCR involved 60 Vbeta and 13 Jbeta primers. Here immunoSEQ multiplex PCR was the method, and the copy in TCRdb shows in-frame clones only, minus some. The table shows around 210,000 clones, with about 77% occurring only once. The clonotype comes from a boy between 10 and 17 years old in good health and CMV-seronegative. Sequencing was performed on PBMCs. J is TRBJ2-7 and V is TRBV21-1; the table gives TRBD2 as D, unverified against the DNA. TRBV21-1 is classified as a pseudogene. The DNA for the CDR3 is TGTGCCAGACTAGCGCCGCACGAGCAGTACTTC. Its translation: CARLAPHEQYF.